The present entry profiles one T cell receptor (beta chain) with its context. The sample belongs to a study of blood T cell repertoires in COVID-19. Study-wide background: COVID-19 samples from acute and convalescent phases originated in the United States, Italy and Spain.

This CDR3 is 15 amino acids long. V was shortened by 1 base and J by 7 bases, with 16 bases between the two germline ends. The germline gives CDR1 SEHNR, CDR2 FQNEAQ (reference sequence). Using immunoSEQ multiplex PCR, the repertoire was profiled, and TCRdb retains in-frame clones only, with some absent. The profile shows 100,000 or so clones, roughly 80% of them singletons. The sequencing input was peripheral blood. This clonotype originated in a human donor in a cohort sampled during active COVID-19. The chain uses TRBV7-9 and TRBJ1-1; D is unclear. CDR3 residues: CASSLDPLIGDEAFF. The CDR3 DNA is TGTGCCAGCAGCTTAGATCCCCTGATTGGAGATGAAGCTTTCTTT.